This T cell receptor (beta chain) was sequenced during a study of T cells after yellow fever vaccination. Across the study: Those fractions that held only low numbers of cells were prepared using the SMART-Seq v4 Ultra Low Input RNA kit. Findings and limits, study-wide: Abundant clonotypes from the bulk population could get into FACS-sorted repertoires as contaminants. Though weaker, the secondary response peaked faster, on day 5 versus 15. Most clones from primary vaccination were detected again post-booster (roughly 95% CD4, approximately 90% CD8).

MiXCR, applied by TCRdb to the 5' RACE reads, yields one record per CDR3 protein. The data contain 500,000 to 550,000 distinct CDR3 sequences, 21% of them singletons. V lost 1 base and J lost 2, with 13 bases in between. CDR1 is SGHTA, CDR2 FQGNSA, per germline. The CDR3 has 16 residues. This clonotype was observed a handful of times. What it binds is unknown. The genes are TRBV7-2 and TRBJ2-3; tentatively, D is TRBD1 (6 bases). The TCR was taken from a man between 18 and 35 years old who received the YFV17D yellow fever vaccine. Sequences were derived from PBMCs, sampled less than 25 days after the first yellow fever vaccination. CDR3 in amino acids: CASSLGRDTITDTQYF. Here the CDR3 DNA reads TGTGCCAGCAGCTTAGGCCGGGACACCATCACAGATACGCAGTATTTT. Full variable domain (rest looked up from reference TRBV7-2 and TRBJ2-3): GAGVSQSPSNKVTEKGKDVELRCDPISGHTALYWYRQSLGQGLEFLIYFQGNSAPDKSGLPSDRFSAERTGGSVSTLTIQRTQQEDSAVYLCASSLGRDTITDTQYFGPGTRLTVL.